This T cell receptor beta chain was observed in a study of blood T cell repertoires in COVID-19. Study context: Collection of acute and convalescent COVID-19 samples took place in the United States, Italy and Spain.

The data were produced by immunoSEQ multiplex PCR, yet TCRdb's version contains in-frame clones alone and is incomplete. Among about 160,000 clones listed, approximately 84% were seen once. V gave up 2 bases and J gave up 3 bases, with 10 bases separating them. Per the germline V gene, CDR1 is SNHLY and CDR2 is FYNNEI. This CDR3 is 15 amino acids long. This chain uses TRBV2 with TRBJ2-2; D may be TRBD1 (6 bases). The sequence came from an elderly woman with acute or convalescent COVID-19. The material sequenced was peripheral blood. The CDR3 region has the DNA TGTGCCAGCAGTGAACACAGGGCCGACACCGGGGAGCTGTTTTTT. As protein: CASSEHRADTGELFF.